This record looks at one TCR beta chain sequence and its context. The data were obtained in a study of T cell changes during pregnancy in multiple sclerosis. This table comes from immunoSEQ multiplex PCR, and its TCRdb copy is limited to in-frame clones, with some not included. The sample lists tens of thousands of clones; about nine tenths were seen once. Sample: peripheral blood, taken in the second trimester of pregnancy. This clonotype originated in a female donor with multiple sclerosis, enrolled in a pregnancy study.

CDR3 region: CASSQATARAEETQYF. Here the CDR3 DNA reads TGTGCCAGCAGCCAGGCGACAGCCCGGGCTGAAGAGACCCAGTACTTC. The chain recombines TRBV4-2 with TRBJ2-5; possible D gene TRBD1, 5 bases. Germline CDR1 reads LGHNA; CDR2 reads YNFKEQ. The length of the CDR3 is 16 residues. With 3 bases removed from V and 3 bases from J, the gap between germline ends came to 17 bases.